These 22 T cell receptor beta chains came from one sample sequenced in a study of blood T cell repertoires in COVID-19. TCRdb's copy holds only in-frame clones and misses some; the assay was immunoSEQ multiplex PCR. Of just under 300,000 clones in the sample, about 88% were seen once. Specimen: peripheral blood. All receptors derive from a man in his 70s with acute or convalescent COVID-19.

The chain couples TRBV2 to TRBJ2-7; D perhaps matches TRBD1 (6 bases). V was pared by 6 bases and J by 5 bases, with 14 bases between. The CDR3 consists of 13 residues. Per germline, CDR1 SNHLY and CDR2 FYNNEI. The CDR3 DNA sequence: TGTGCCAGCAGCCAAACAGGGCCGAACGAGCAGTACTTC. This gives the protein CASSQTGPNEQYF.

V usage is TRBV30 and J usage is TRBJ2-3; tentative D call: TRBD1 (6 bases). CDR3 length equals 15 residues. Looked up from germline, CDR1 is GTSNPN and CDR2 is SVGIG (reference sequence). The V and J ends lost 4 bases and 0 bases respectively, with 14 bases between them. CDR3: CAWNTGKKSTDTQYF. The CDR3 DNA follows: TGTGCCTGGAACACAGGGAAGAAAAGCACAGATACGCAGTATTTT.

CDR3 residues: CASGSRGSYNEQFF. The DNA for the CDR3 is TGTGCCAGCGGGTCCCGGGGGTCCTACAATGAGCAGTTCTTC. The genes are TRBV7-2 and TRBJ2-1, with D perhaps matching TRBD2 (6 bases). V was trimmed by 8 bases and J by 1 base, leaving 12 bases between them. The CDR3 has 14 amino acids. Germline loops: CDR1 SGHTA, CDR2 FQGNSA.

This clone was recorded once. The V gene is TRBV6-2 or TRBV6-3, the J gene TRBJ1-2; D perhaps matches TRBD1 (6 bases). Germline loops: CDR1 MNHEY, CDR2 SVGEGT. CDR3 size: 15 residues. V was trimmed by 0 bases and J by 6 bases, leaving 14 bases between them. The CDR3 nucleotides are TGTGCCAGCAGTTACTCCCGGGACATGTGGAATGGCTACACCTTC. Translating it yields CASSYSRDMWNGYTF.

The chain is built from TRBV7-2 and TRBJ2-7; 10 nucleotides match TRBD2. V lost 6 bases to trimming and J lost 6 bases; unmatched junction nucleotides: 8. The CDR3 totals 14 residues. The germline CDR1 and CDR2 sequences are SGHTA and FQGNSA. The CDR3 sequence is CASSWLAGAGEQYF. The CDR3 coding sequence is TGTGCCAGCAGTTGGCTAGCGGGAGCGGGCGAGCAGTACTTC.

The rearrangement uses TRBV6-5 and TRBJ1-6; 7 bases are shared with TRBD1. Germline V gene sequence: CDR1 MNHEY, CDR2 SVGAGI. With V trimmed by 6 bases and J by 10 bases, 12 bases remained unmatched. This CDR3 contains 15 residues. The CDR3 region is CASSDRVVGGSPLHF. In DNA form, the CDR3 reads TGTGCCAGCAGCGACAGGGTGGTGGGTGGATCACCCCTCCACTTT.

V usage is TRBV6-2 or TRBV6-3 and J usage is TRBJ2-7; TRBD2 matches 9 bases. Trimming cost V 1 base and J 4 bases; bases outside gene matches: 8. Germline V gene lookup returns CDR1 MNHEY and CDR2 SVGEGT. The CDR3 consists of 16 residues. The CDR3 loop reads CASSYWPTSGVYEQYF. CDR3 sequence (DNA): TGTGCCAGCAGTTACTGGCCGACTAGCGGAGTTTACGAGCAGTACTTC.

A few counts support this clone. V gene TRBV6-6 combines with J gene TRBJ1-1; D is perhaps TRBD1 (5 bases). Between the trimmed V and J ends, which lost 8 bases and 4 bases, there was a span of 14 bases. From germline, CDR1 is MNHNY and CDR2 SVGAGI (reference sequence). The CDR3 has 13 residues. CDR3 DNA sequence: TGTGCCAGCTCCTCGGGAGGGGTCACTGAAGCTTTCTTT. It codes for CASSSGGVTEAFF.

The sample holds one count of this clone. The CDR3 nucleotides read TGTGCCAGCAGCCTCTGGGGGACTAGCATCGATACGCAGTATTTT. This gives the protein CASSLWGTSIDTQYF. The chain employs TRBV7-9 and TRBJ2-3; 9 positions agree with TRBD2. Germline assignment: CDR1 SEHNR and CDR2 FQNEAQ (reference sequence). This CDR3 contains 15 residues. The V segment lost 5 bases and the J segment 6 bases; nucleotides outside the gene matches: 9.

CDR3 amino acids: CASSVGPQETQYF. The CDR3 DNA sequence: TGTGCCAGCAGCGTAGGTCCGCAAGAGACCCAGTACTTC. The rearrangement links TRBV9 to TRBJ2-5; D gene ambiguous. The V gene's germline CDR1 is SGDLS and CDR2 YYNGEE. There are 13 residues in the CDR3. V lost 0 bases, J lost 2 bases, and 5 bases lay in between.

The chain links TRBV3-1 (or the pseudogene TRBV3-2) to TRBJ2-1; tentative D call: TRBD2 (5 bases). Germline assignment: CDR1 LGHDT and CDR2 YNNKEL (reference sequence). This CDR3 has 15 residues. V was cut by 4 bases and J by 7 bases, with 17 bases left in between. CDR3 sequence (DNA): TGTGCCAGCAGCCCTTATCGACGGACTGGAAATGAGCAGTTCTTC. This translates into CASSPYRRTGNEQFF.

The chain employs TRBV9 and TRBJ1-4; perhaps TRBD1 as D (6 bases). The CDR3 has 14 residues. The germline V gene has CDR1 SGDLS and CDR2 YYNGEE. The V gene lost 4 bases and the J gene lost 7 bases, with 14 bases spanning the gap. CDR3: CASSFTGKAEKLFF. CDR3 nucleotide sequence: TGTGCCAGCAGCTTTACAGGGAAGGCTGAAAAACTGTTTTTT. Full variable domain (outside the CDR3, taken from reference TRBV9 and TRBJ1-4): DSGVTQTPKHLITATGQRVTLRCSPRSGDLSVYWYQQSLDQGLQFLIQYYNGEERAKGNILERFSAQQFPDLHSELNLSSLELGDSALYFCASSFTGKAEKLFFGSGTQLSVL.

This sequence joins TRBV28 and TRBJ1-5; D is undetermined. CDR1 and CDR2 (germline): MDHEN, SYDVKM. V dropped 2 bases and J dropped 7 bases, with 9 bases sitting between them. This CDR3 comprises 13 residues. The DNA for the CDR3 is TGTGCCAGCAGTTTAATCAGCGGACAGCCCCAGCATTTT. Its translation: CASSLISGQPQHF.

The chain is built from TRBV6-2 or TRBV6-3 and TRBJ2-7; a weak D match, TRBD2 (6 bases). CDR3 length equals 16 residues. Germline assignment: CDR1 MNHEY and CDR2 SVGEGT. The V end lost 2 bases, the J end lost 3 bases, and 17 bases lay between the germline ends. This CDR3 reads CASSYTGDSMIYEQYF. Here the CDR3 DNA reads TGTGCCAGCAGTTACACGGGGGACTCAATGATCTACGAGCAGTACTTC.

CDR3 DNA sequence: TGTGCCAGCAGCCGCTTCTCAGGGGGCGGGAATGAGCAGTTCTTC. This encodes CASSRFSGGGNEQFF. The chain combines TRBV5-5 with TRBJ2-1; the match to TRBD1 covers 8 bases. The CDR3 has 15 residues. The junction had 10 bases not matched to a gene; V was cut back by 4 bases and J by 7 bases. The germline V gene has CDR1 SGHKS and CDR2 YYEKEE (reference sequence).

The chain carries TRBV4-3 and TRBJ1-2, with D maybe TRBD1 (5 bases). Trimming cost V 4 bases and J 4 bases, with 22 bases left between them. This CDR3 is 17 amino acids long. The V gene's germline CDR1 is LGHNA and CDR2 YSLEER. For the CDR3, the DNA is TGCGCCAGCAGCCTTCGGAATGGGGCAGGACCATCCTATGGCTACACCTTC. Its translation: CASSLRNGAGPSYGYTF.

This clone was detected once. This chain links TRBV19 with TRBJ2-5; D may be TRBD1 (5 bases). V was trimmed by 1 base and J by 4 bases, leaving 7 bases between them. The CDR3 length is 13 residues. Germline values: CDR1 LNHDA, CDR2 SQIVND (reference sequence). The CDR3 DNA reads as TGTGCCAGTAGTATAGCAAGGGGAGAGACCCAGTACTTC. It is translated as CASSIARGETQYF.

V usage is TRBV4-3 and J usage is TRBJ2-5; 13 bases match TRBD2. The CDR3 has 18 residues. Per the germline V gene, CDR1 is LGHNA and CDR2 is YSLEER. Germline trimming cut 0 bases from V and 5 bases from J; bases unmatched to any gene: 9. The CDR3: CASSQDTTSGGASETQYF. DNA of the CDR3: TGCGCCAGCAGCCAAGATACCACTAGCGGGGGGGCCTCGGAGACCCAGTACTTC.

The CDR3, as DNA: TGTGCCAGCAGGATTGGGTCGGGGGTTGGAGATACGCAGTATTTT. Its protein is CASRIGSGVGDTQYF. The chain employs TRBV5-4 and TRBJ2-3; tentative D call: TRBD2 (6 bases). V was shortened by 5 bases and J by 5 bases, with 18 bases between the two germline ends. Germline V CDR1 and CDR2: SGHNT, YYREEE (reference sequence). The CDR3 length is 15 residues.

This chain joins TRBV7-9 and TRBJ2-2; D call uncertain. This CDR3 spans 10 amino acids. Trimming removed 9 bases at V and 7 bases at J, with 6 bases between. Germline CDR1 SEHNR, CDR2 FQNEAQ (reference sequence). The CDR3 loop reads CASYIGELFF. The CDR3 DNA sequence: TGTGCCAGTTATATCGGGGAGCTGTTTTTT.

V gene TRBV11-2 combines with J gene TRBJ2-3, with TRBD2 matching 9 bases. Germline loops: CDR1 SGHAT, CDR2 FQNNGV. Trimming cost V 2 bases and J 4 bases; bases outside gene matches: 4. This CDR3 is built from 15 residues. The CDR3 DNA follows: TGTGCCAGCAGCTTACGGTCTAGCGGGGCAGATACGCAGTATTTT. It translates to CASSLRSSGADTQYF.

This chain uses TRBV21-1 with TRBJ2-3; the table's D call, TRBD2, has no DNA check behind it. TRBV21-1 is tagged as a pseudogene. The CDR3 totals 14 residues. CDR3 in amino acids: CLRGASGVTDTQYF. The CDR3, as DNA: TGCCTAAGAGGGGCTAGCGGGGTAACAGATACGCAGTATTTT.